The T cell receptor beta chain described here comes from a study of shared clonotypes between healthy human individuals. Unsorted samples, those not sorted, used approximately 100 million PBMCs for genomic DNA. Germline lookup yields CDR1 SGHRS and CDR2 YFSETQ. The CDR3 covers 15 residues. V shed 4 bases, J shed 6 bases, and the junction held 9 bases outside the gene matches. The test was conducted at deep level. The authors sequenced unsorted PBMC DNA on ten immunoSEQ deep assay plates. Clones were read by immunoSEQ multiplex PCR, and TCRdb kept only the in-frame ones, dropping some. The table lists about half a million clones, more than 70% of them singletons, with around 12% in the top ten.

The sample taken for sequencing was PBMCs. The rearrangement joins TRBV5-1 to TRBJ2-5, with 10 bases that match TRBD1. This TCR derives from a woman between 35 and 50 years old in good health. Some clones in this sample may be carry-over from other donors' samples. This CDR3 is CASSQGQGDMKTQYF. The DNA of the CDR3 is TGCGCCAGCAGCCAAGGACAGGGGGATATGAAGACCCAGTACTTC.